The source of this TCR beta chain is a study of T-cell reconstitution after alpha-beta-depleted transplantation in children. Using unique molecular identifiers, the investigators prepared the TCRbeta library. One entry per CDR3 protein, called by TCRdb with MiXCR from the PCR reads. Here the sample spans roughly 490,000 distinct CDR3 sequences, over 9.5% being singletons. The V segment lost 3 bases and the J segment 8 bases; nucleotides outside the gene matches: 6. This CDR3 spans 14 amino acids. Study-level findings and limits: Several patients had high TCRbeta diversity at day 60; it came from surviving recipient T cells and thymic progenitors. Several hundred rapidly expanded clones from non-depleted graft cells reportedly supplied alpha-beta T cells about two months post-transplant. Hyperexpanded clones declined; after one year, newly produced T cells mostly supplied diversity.

This clonotype was counted at least ten times. What it binds is unknown. The sequence came from a female patient between 2 and 15 years old who had a stem cell transplant for aplastic anemia, so the T cells may come from the graft donor. V usage is TRBV12-3 or TRBV12-4 and J usage is TRBJ1-4; 7 bases align to TRBD1. Sequenced here: PBMCs, mostly from graft donor cells, sampled 180 days after TCRalphabeta/CD19-depleted stem cell transplant. CDR3 nucleotide sequence: TGTGCCAGCAGTTTTACAGGGGCGGGGGAAAAACTGTTTTTT. Its translation is CASSFTGAGEKLFF.